This T cell receptor (beta chain) emerged from a study of blood T cell repertoires in COVID-19. Study-level information: Sample material is recorded as cDNA or gDNA derived from T cells, B-cell-depleted T cells, or PBMCs.

CDR3 length: 14 residues. V trimming: 2 bases; J trimming: 7 bases; junction bases outside the gene matches: 9. CDR1 and CDR2 from the germline V gene are SGHKS and YYEKEE (reference sequence). This table comes from immunoSEQ multiplex PCR, and its TCRdb copy is limited to in-frame clones, with some not included. The sample carries roughly 230,000 clones, around four fifths recorded once. J is TRBJ2-7 and V is TRBV5-5; TRBD1 aligns across 7 bases. Sequenced sample: peripheral blood. The TCR originated in a woman aged 60-75 years with active or convalescent COVID-19. The CDR3 DNA is TGTGCCAGCAGCTTTGGGGACAGAGGTGAGGAGCAGTACGTC. Translated, it gives CASSFGDRGEEQYV.